This entry describes one TCR beta chain. The data were taken from a study of blood T cell repertoires in COVID-19. There are 15 residues in the CDR3. V shed 2 bases and J shed 5 bases, with 14 bases lying between them. Germline V gene lookup returns CDR1 SGHDT and CDR2 YYEEEE. Assay used: immunoSEQ multiplex PCR; TCRdb lists only in-frame clones, some missing. This table has around 180,000 clones, nearly 90% appearing once. The material sequenced was PBMCs or T cells enriched from blood (not recorded which). V usage is TRBV5-6 and J usage is TRBJ2-1; D possibly corresponds to TRBD1 (6 bases). This clonotype was obtained from a woman aged 40 to 49 with acute COVID-19. CDR3 region: CASSFQQGWDNEQFF. Written as DNA, the CDR3 is TGTGCCAGCAGCTTTCAACAGGGTTGGGACAATGAGCAGTTCTTC.